Each of the 6 T cell receptor beta chains below was sequenced from the same sample in a study of T-cell reconstitution after alpha-beta-depleted transplantation in children. TCRbeta library construction was performed incorporating unique molecular identifiers. TCRdb re-analysed the PCR reads in MiXCR, keeping a single row per CDR3 protein. Among roughly 340,000 distinct CDR3 sequences listed, 15% to 20% were seen once. This material consisted of PBMCs, mostly from graft donor cells, taken 360 days after TCRalphabeta/CD19-depleted stem cell transplant. The receptors come from a male patient aged 2 to 10 who had a stem cell transplant for acute lymphoblastic leukemia, so the T cells may come from the graft donor.

The rearrangement joins TRBV5-1 to TRBJ2-5; 7 nucleotides agree with TRBD2. V lost 1 base, J lost 5 bases, and 5 bases stayed unmatched. Germline V gives CDR1 SGHRS, CDR2 YFSETQ. The CDR3 runs to 14 residues. The CDR3 nucleotides read TGCGCCAGCAGCTTGCATGGGACTAAGGAGACCCAGTACTTC. It specifies CASSLHGTKETQYF.

This clonotype was found many times. The chain is built from TRBV12-3 or TRBV12-4 and TRBJ1-3; no clear D. V lost 8 bases and J lost 0, with 8 bases in between. The CDR3 has 13 amino acids. The CDR3 region is CASREYSGNTIYF. CDR3 nucleotide sequence: TGTGCCAGCCGTGAATACTCTGGAAACACCATATATTTT.

The genes are TRBV4-3 and TRBJ2-2; D gene ambiguous. V lost 0 bases to trimming and J lost 5 bases, with 7 bases between them. Germline CDR1 reads LGHNA; CDR2 reads YSLEER. The CDR3 spans 14 residues. CDR3 sequence reads: CASSQETFTGELFF. In DNA form, the CDR3 reads TGCGCCAGCAGCCAAGAGACCTTTACCGGGGAGCTGTTTTTT.

The table lists this clonotype with a few counts. The V gene is TRBV20-1, the J gene TRBJ1-1; no reliable D call. V lost 3 bases and J lost 0, with 14 bases in between. The CDR3 loop spans 15 amino acids. The germline V gene encodes CDR1 DFQATT and CDR2 SNEGSKA (reference sequence). CDR3 bases: TGCAGTGCTAGTGTCCGGGTACTTATGAACACTGAAGCTTTCTTT. It encodes CSASVRVLMNTEAFF.

Only a few counts were recorded for this clonotype. The gene calls are TRBV4-2 and TRBJ2-3, with 9 bases aligning to TRBD2. Germline CDR1 and CDR2: LGHNA and YNFKEQ. V lost 1 base, J lost 6 bases, and 11 bases stayed unmatched. The CDR3 spans 17 residues. The CDR3 nucleotides read TGTGCCAGCAGCCAAGGTTTGGCGGGAGGGCCACAGGATACGCAGTATTTT. Amino acid sequence: CASSQGLAGGPQDTQYF.

V gene TRBV9 combines with J gene TRBJ2-3; no firm D call. This CDR3 spans 14 amino acids. Per the germline V gene, CDR1 is SGDLS and CDR2 is YYNGEE. Trimming stripped 3 bases from V and 0 bases from J, with 8 bases between. CDR3 sequence: CASSGEVSTDTQYF. DNA for the CDR3: TGTGCCAGCAGCGGCGAGGTTAGCACAGATACGCAGTATTTT.